A single sample is the source of the 28 T cell receptor beta chains below, sequenced in a study of blood T cell repertoires in COVID-19. Generated by immunoSEQ multiplex PCR, the TCRdb table keeps only in-frame clones and is missing some. The data show around 190,000 clones, about four fifths seen once. Sequenced sample: peripheral blood. These receptors were taken from a man aged 65-85 years with active or convalescent COVID-19.

The chain has TRBV7-6 and TRBJ2-3, with TRBD2 identical over 11 bases. J gave up 5 bases and V 4 bases, and 5 bases lay outside the gene matches. This CDR3 region has 15 residues. Per the germline V gene, CDR1 is SGHVS and CDR2 is FNYEAQ. The chain's CDR3 is CASSYTTSGGDTQYF. CDR3 bases: TGTGCCAGCAGCTATACAACTAGCGGGGGAGATACGCAGTATTTT.

The V call is TRBV11-2, the J call TRBJ1-1; D is uncertain. The CDR3 is 13 amino acids. The germline V gene encodes CDR1 SGHAT and CDR2 FQNNGV. V was trimmed by 5 bases and J by 3 bases, leaving 10 bases between them. The CDR3 DNA sequence: TGTGCCAGCAGCAGATACATTGACACTGAAGCTTTCTTT. This sequence encodes CASSRYIDTEAFF.

This clone was seen a handful of times. The J gene is TRBJ1-4, the V gene TRBV9; 10 nucleotides line up with TRBD1. J lost 0 bases, V lost 0 bases, and 8 bases had no gene match. The CDR3 extends over 19 amino acids. In germline, CDR1 is SGDLS, CDR2 YYNGEE. The CDR3 region has the DNA TGTGCCAGCAGCGTAGGGCCGGGACAGGGGTCTGCAACTAATGAAAAACTGTTTTTT. Protein: CASSVGPGQGSATNEKLFF.

This chain uses TRBV7-6 with TRBJ2-1; TRBD2 matches 11 bases. The CDR3 contains 16 residues. The V segment lost 5 bases and the J segment 8 bases; nucleotides outside the gene matches: 11. Germline lookup yields CDR1 SGHVS and CDR2 FNYEAQ. The CDR3 here is CASSRLTSGIVDEQFF. The CDR3 coding sequence is TGTGCCAGCAGCCGACTGACTAGCGGGATAGTCGATGAGCAGTTCTTC.

The chain recombines TRBV27 with TRBJ1-2; D not certain. The CDR3 extends over 14 amino acids. Germline assignment: CDR1 MNHEY and CDR2 SMNVEV (reference sequence). The V and J ends lost 5 bases and 4 bases respectively, with 14 bases between them. The CDR3 sequence: CASSPSGGAYGYTF. In nucleotides, the CDR3 is TGTGCCAGCAGTCCGTCGGGAGGTGCCTATGGCTACACCTTC.

This chain joins TRBV9 and TRBJ2-3, with D uncertain. The germline gives CDR1 SGDLS, CDR2 YYNGEE. The CDR3 sequence is 16 residues long. Trimming cost V 4 bases and J 0 bases, with 15 bases left between them. As DNA, the CDR3 is TGTGCCAGCAGCCCTAGAGACTGGGTTAGCACAGATACGCAGTATTTT. Its protein is CASSPRDWVSTDTQYF.

The V call is TRBV30, the J call TRBJ2-5; 11 bases align to TRBD1. The CDR3 is 13 amino acids. J was trimmed by 5 bases and V by 8 bases; bases with no gene match: 7. Germline assignment: CDR1 GTSNPN and CDR2 SVGIG (reference sequence). CDR3 nucleotides: TGTGCCAGGGGACAGGGGGTGGTGGAGACCCAGTACTTC. Its translation is CARGQGVVETQYF.

J is TRBJ2-5 and V is TRBV9; D might be TRBD1 (6 bases). Looked up from germline, CDR1 is SGDLS and CDR2 is YYNGEE. CDR3 length equals 13 residues. V lost 3 bases, J lost 5 bases, and 11 bases lay in between. CDR3 protein: CASSGSTGETQYF. In DNA form, the CDR3 reads TGTGCCAGCAGCGGGAGTACAGGGGAGACCCAGTACTTC. Supplemented by reference TRBV9 and TRBJ2-5, the full variable domain reads DSGVTQTPKHLITATGQRVTLRCSPRSGDLSVYWYQQSLDQGLQFLIQYYNGEERAKGNILERFSAQQFPDLHSELNLSSLELGDSALYFCASSGSTGETQYFGPGTRLLVL.

The gene calls are TRBV10-3 and TRBJ2-1; D is possibly TRBD2 (6 bases). Looked up from germline, CDR1 is ENHRY and CDR2 is SYGVKD. The length of the CDR3 is 13 residues. Deletions cut 6 bases from V and 6 bases from J, with 12 bases between. The CDR3 region is CAIRDSSANEQFF. The CDR3 DNA reads as TGTGCCATCAGGGACTCTAGCGCCAATGAGCAGTTCTTC.

This rearrangement joins TRBV30 to TRBJ1-5; the match to TRBD1 covers 9 bases. This CDR3 is 13 amino acids long. Trimming took 0 bases from V and 6 from J; bases not matched to a gene: 0. Germline V gene sequence: CDR1 GTSNPN, CDR2 SVGIG (reference sequence). Here the CDR3 DNA reads TGTGCCTGGAGTGTACAGGGGGCTCAGCCCCAGCATTTT. The encoded protein is CAWSVQGAQPQHF.

This clone was picked up a small number of times. The chain couples TRBV11-3 to TRBJ2-2; D unresolved. Trimming removed 0 bases from V and 6 bases from J, with 2 bases in between. Germline CDR1 reads SGHNT; CDR2 reads YENEEA. CDR3 length: 12 residues. The CDR3 DNA reads as TGTGCCAGCAGCTTAGACTCCGGGGAGCTGTTTTTT. Translating gives CASSLDSGELFF. Using reference TRBV11-3 and TRBJ2-2 for the parts outside the CDR3, the full variable domain is EAGVVQSPRYKIIEKKQPVAFWCNPISGHNTLYWYLQNLGQGPELLIRYENEEAVDDSQLPKDRFSAERLKGVDSTLKIQPAELGDSAVYLCASSLDSGELFFGEGSRLTVL.

DNA of the CDR3: TGTGCCAGCTCACCAGTGATAGCGGGAGGGGGCGAGCAGTACTTC. It encodes CASSPVIAGGGEQYF. The V and J genes are TRBV18 and TRBJ2-7; 11 nucleotides align to TRBD2. Germline V lookup: CDR1 KGHSH, CDR2 LQKENI. V trimming: 2 bases; J trimming: 6 bases; junction bases outside the gene matches: 6. The CDR3 totals 15 residues.

This clone was seen once. The chain carries TRBV30 and TRBJ1-2, with TRBD1 matching over 9 bases. Germline CDR1 GTSNPN, CDR2 SVGIG (reference sequence). The CDR3 runs to 14 residues. V dropped 1 base and J dropped 5; count of bases not matched to a gene: 5. CDR3 in amino acids: CAWSADRGLYGYTF. CDR3 nucleotide sequence: TGTGCCTGGAGTGCGGACAGGGGATTATATGGCTACACCTTC. The variable domain in full, completed from reference TRBV30 and TRBJ1-2, reads SQTIHQWPATLVQPVGSPLSLECTVEGTSNPNLYWYRQAAGRGLQLLFYSVGIGQISSEVPQNLSASRPQDRQFILSSKKLLLSDSGFYLCAWSADRGLYGYTFGSGTRLTVV.

The V call is TRBV15, the J call TRBJ2-2; D not certain. This CDR3 spans 15 amino acids. Trimming cost V 5 bases and J 5 bases, with 15 bases left between them. Per the germline V gene, CDR1 is LNHNV and CDR2 is YYDKDF (reference sequence). The CDR3 is CATSSTRRSTGELFF. CDR3 nucleotides: TGTGCCACCAGCTCAACGCGCCGGTCAACCGGGGAGCTGTTTTTT.

This clone was detected once. The rearrangement links TRBV18 to TRBJ1-3, with D maybe TRBD1 (6 bases). Germline V CDR1 and CDR2: KGHSH, LQKENI. This CDR3 comprises 15 residues. V shed 3 bases and J shed 1 base, with 10 bases lying between them. Written as DNA, the CDR3 is TGTGCCAGCTCACCCGGACAGATTTCTGGAAACACCATATATTTT. Amino acids: CASSPGQISGNTIYF.

The genes are TRBV7-2 and TRBJ2-7; 9 nucleotides agree with TRBD1. V lost 7 bases, J lost 2 bases, and 9 bases stayed unmatched. Germline CDR1 is SGHTA and CDR2 is FQGNSA. The length of the CDR3 is 15 residues. The chain's CDR3 is CASTIVGTGPYEQYF. CDR3 coding DNA: TGTGCCAGCACCATAGTGGGGACAGGGCCCTACGAGCAGTACTTC.

The chain links TRBV6-5 to TRBJ2-7, with D possibly TRBD1 on 5 matching bases. V lost 0 bases, J lost 4 bases, and 10 bases lay in between. Germline V gene data show CDR1 as MNHEY and CDR2 as SVGAGI. The CDR3 consists of 14 residues. The CDR3 sequence is CASSYSDSSYEQYF. CDR3 bases: TGTGCCAGCAGTTACTCCGACAGCTCTTACGAGCAGTACTTC.

This clone has a handful of counts. The J gene is TRBJ2-1, the V gene TRBV6-1, with D uncertain. CDR1 MNHNS and CDR2 SASEGT come from the germline V gene. The CDR3 totals 17 residues. Trimming left V 2 bases short and J 4 bases short, with 18 bases between. CDR3 in amino acids: CASSEWSEIIPYNEQFF. DNA for the CDR3: TGTGCCAGCAGTGAATGGTCGGAGATTATACCATACAATGAGCAGTTCTTC.

This clone was counted once. This specimen includes other DNA sequences encoding the same CDR3. The CDR3 DNA reads TGTGCCAGCAGTCTAGCGGGGGGAAACTCTGGGGCCAACGTCCTGACTTTC. Residues: CASSLAGGNSGANVLTF. The chain is built from TRBV6-6 and TRBJ2-6; 11 positions match TRBD2. The CDR3 totals 17 residues. Germline CDR1 and CDR2: MNHNY and SVGAGI (reference sequence). With 5 bases clipped from V and 0 bases from J, the junction kept 3 bases outside the gene matches.

The J gene is TRBJ1-1, the V gene TRBV4-2; 10 nucleotides line up with TRBD1. Germline V gene data show CDR1 as LGHNA and CDR2 as YNFKEQ. This CDR3 comprises 17 residues. The J segment lost 1 base and the V segment lost 0 bases, leaving 5 bases of the junction unmatched. CDR3 sequence reads: CASSQEPGQGTNTEAFF. In nucleotides, the CDR3 is TGTGCCAGCAGCCAAGAACCGGGACAGGGGACGAACACTGAAGCTTTCTTT.

The chain couples TRBV6-2 or TRBV6-3 to TRBJ2-1; 8 bases are a match to TRBD1. CDR3 length: 13 amino acids. J lost 6 bases, V lost 4 bases, and 2 bases had no gene match. Germline CDR1 is MNHEY and CDR2 is SVGEGT. CDR3: CASSFGQGNEQFF. CDR3 DNA: TGTGCCAGCAGTTTTGGACAGGGCAATGAGCAGTTCTTC.

The chain employs TRBV10-2 and TRBJ2-7, with D perhaps TRBD2 (5 bases). Germline lookup yields CDR1 WSHSY and CDR2 SAAADI. Trimming cost V 4 bases and J 1 base, with 11 bases left between them. The CDR3 has 14 residues. The CDR3 region is CASSGHGGSYEQYF. The CDR3 nucleotides are TGCGCCAGCAGTGGGCACGGCGGGTCCTACGAGCAGTACTTC.

The CDR3 bases are TGTGCCAGCAGCCAAGATATAGGACTAGCGGGAAAAGAGACCCAGTACTTC. This gives the protein CASSQDIGLAGKETQYF. V and J are TRBV3-1 (or the pseudogene TRBV3-2) and TRBJ2-5, with 12 bases aligning to TRBD2. Germline V lookup: CDR1 LGHDT, CDR2 YNNKEL (reference sequence). There are 17 residues in the CDR3. Germline trimming cut 0 bases from V and 3 bases from J; bases unmatched to any gene: 5.

The V gene is TRBV5-5, the J gene TRBJ2-5; 10 bases align to TRBD2. J gave up 1 base and V 1 base, and 4 bases lay outside the gene matches. The CDR3 consists of 16 residues. Looked up from germline, CDR1 is SGHKS and CDR2 is YYEKEE (reference sequence). CDR3 sequence reads: CASSLTSGMIQETQYF. Written as DNA, the CDR3 is TGTGCCAGCAGCTTGACTAGCGGGATGATCCAAGAGACCCAGTACTTC.

The chain combines TRBV15 with TRBJ2-7; no definite D call. The V gene lost 0 bases and the J gene lost 3 bases, with 12 bases spanning the gap. The germline V gene encodes CDR1 LNHNV and CDR2 YYDKDF (reference sequence). The length of the CDR3 is 15 residues. The CDR3 region is CATSRDRFRRYEQYF. The DNA for the CDR3 is TGTGCCACCAGCAGAGATCGGTTCAGGCGCTACGAGCAGTACTTC. The full variable domain, in which reference TRBV15 and TRBJ2-7 provide the parts outside the CDR3, is DAMVIQNPRYQVTQFGKPVTLSCSQTLNHNVMYWYQQKSSQAPKLLFHYYDKDFNNEADTPDNFQSRRPNTSFCFLDIRSPGLGDTAMYLCATSRDRFRRYEQYFGPGTRLTVT.

This clone was counted only a few times. The rearrangement joins TRBV7-9 to TRBJ1-2; no clear D. CDR3 length equals 13 residues. Trimming shortened V by 5 bases and J by 13 bases, and 20 bases separated the two germline ends. The germline V gene encodes CDR1 SEHNR and CDR2 FQNEAQ (reference sequence). CDR3 sequence: CASSLLAGLKCTF. Here the CDR3 DNA reads TGTGCCAGCAGCCTCCTTGCCGGGTTGAAGTGCACCTTC. Full variable domain (missing parts from reference TRBV7-9 and TRBJ1-2): DTGVSQNPRHKITKRGQNVTFRCDPISEHNRLYWYRQTLGQGPEFLTYFQNEAQLEKSRLLSDRFSAERPKGSFSTLEIQRTEQGDSAMYLCASSLLAGLKCTFGSGTRLTVV.

V and J are TRBV6-5 and TRBJ1-2, with TRBD1 matching over 10 bases. This CDR3 is 15 amino acids long. With V trimmed by 5 bases and J by 1 base, 4 bases remained unmatched. CDR1 and CDR2 (germline): MNHEY, SVGAGI. CDR3 DNA sequence: TGTGCCAGCAGTCTTGGACAGGGGGTTAACTATGGCTACACCTTC. Protein product: CASSLGQGVNYGYTF.

This sequence joins TRBV5-1 and TRBJ2-7; maybe TRBD2 (5 bases). V shed 4 bases and J shed 3 bases, with 29 bases lying between them. The CDR3 loop spans 19 amino acids. Germline values: CDR1 SGHRS, CDR2 YFSETQ. This CDR3 reads CASSLTGSGWRADHYEQYF. Here the CDR3 DNA reads TGCGCCAGCAGCCTCACCGGCTCGGGGTGGCGGGCCGACCACTACGAGCAGTACTTC.